Below, 24 T cell receptor beta chains from the same sample are listed, as sequenced in a study of naive and memory T cell subsets. The beta constant-region primer was an equimolar mix of two oligonucleotides covering TRBC1 and TRBC2. One entry per CDR3 protein, called by TCRdb with MiXCR from the UMI-ligation and nested PCR reads. The data show 130,000 to 150,000 distinct CDR3 sequences, with more than 15% seen just once and about 0.13% held by the top ten. The sequenced sample was naive CD4+ T cells from blood. Receptors were obtained from a human donor in good health.

This clonotype was seen a handful of times. The chain couples TRBV3-1 to TRBJ2-3; D is perhaps TRBD2 (5 bases). With 4 bases removed from V and 5 bases from J, the gap between germline ends came to 16 bases. CDR1 and CDR2 (germline): LGHDT, YNNKEL (reference sequence). This CDR3 region has 15 residues. CDR3 protein: CASSPAVRLEDTQYF. Written as DNA, the CDR3 is TGTGCCAGCAGCCCAGCGGTCCGTCTAGAAGATACGCAGTATTTT.

V is TRBV5-1 and J is TRBJ2-4; D is uncertain. The germline V gene encodes CDR1 SGHRS and CDR2 YFSETQ. The CDR3 is 17 residues long. Trimming removed 3 bases from V and 0 bases from J, with 16 bases in between. The CDR3 sequence: CASSSDPAKLAKNIQYF. CDR3 DNA sequence: TGCGCCAGCAGCTCTGACCCCGCCAAGCTAGCCAAAAACATTCAGTACTTC.

This clonotype showed up just a few times. The chain combines TRBV9 with TRBJ2-2; the D call may be TRBD1 or TRBD2 (5 bases each). CDR1 SGDLS and CDR2 YYNGEE come from the germline V gene. Trimming removed 4 bases at V and 7 bases at J, with 14 bases between. The CDR3 is 14 residues long. CDR3 loop: CASSPRGTGGELFF. As DNA, the CDR3 is TGTGCCAGCAGCCCTCGAGGGACGGGCGGGGAGCTGTTTTTT.

The chain recombines TRBV5-4 with TRBJ2-6; a weak D match, TRBD1 (6 bases). CDR3 length: 16 amino acids. The V and J ends lost 3 bases and 2 bases respectively, with 12 bases between them. Germline-derived CDR1 and CDR2 are SGHNT and YYREEE (reference sequence). Written as DNA, the CDR3 is TGTGCCAGCAGCTCAGGGGTGTCGACTGGGGCCAACGTCCTGACTTTC. This translates into CASSSGVSTGANVLTF.

V usage is TRBV12-3 or TRBV12-4 and J usage is TRBJ2-7; 7 bases match TRBD2. The J segment lost 5 bases and the V segment lost 0 bases, leaving 4 bases of the junction unmatched. The CDR3 extends over 14 amino acids. CDR3 protein: CASSLAGGLNEQYF. The CDR3, as DNA: TGTGCCAGCAGTTTAGCGGGAGGGCTGAACGAGCAGTACTTC.

The chain couples TRBV24-1 to TRBJ2-2; 7 bases agree with TRBD1. Losses at the gene ends were 0 bases for V and 2 bases for J; bases not matched to a gene: 5. Germline V gene sequence: CDR1 KGHDR, CDR2 SFDVKD. The CDR3 totals 17 residues. CDR3 in amino acids: CATSDLEGAPNTGELFF. CDR3 in DNA: TGTGCCACCAGTGATTTGGAGGGGGCACCCAACACCGGGGAGCTGTTTTTT.

This clonotype was picked up a small number of times. The chain is built from TRBV18 and TRBJ1-1; no firm D call. Looked up from germline, CDR1 is KGHSH and CDR2 is LQKENI. The CDR3 spans 13 residues. V shed 0 bases and J shed 5 bases, with 7 bases lying between them. CDR3 coding DNA: TGTGCCAGCTCACCACCCCTGGGGACTGAAGCTTTCTTT. Residues: CASSPPLGTEAFF.

In this sample, this clonotype turned up a few times. The gene calls are TRBV7-2 and TRBJ2-1; no reliable D call. From germline, CDR1 is SGHTA and CDR2 FQGNSA. The CDR3 runs to 14 residues. V lost 5 bases and J 0 bases, leaving 8 bases between the germline ends. The CDR3 bases are TGTGCCAGCAGCATACAGAGCTCCTACAATGAGCAGTTCTTC. It encodes CASSIQSSYNEQFF.

Here the CDR3 reads CASSAGTSDEQYF. The CDR3 region has the DNA TGTGCCAGCAGTGCCGGGACTAGCGACGAGCAGTACTTC. This chain connects TRBV6-5 to TRBJ2-7, with 10 bases matching TRBD2. The CDR3 is made up of 13 amino acids. V lost 5 bases to trimming and J lost 5 bases; unmatched junction nucleotides: 3. CDR1 MNHEY and CDR2 SVGAGI come from the germline V gene.

Points on this clonotype: Germline is not matched at one junction end, which may reflect a read error. V usage is TRBV11-2 and J usage is TRBJ2-5; 10 bases align to TRBD2. Germline assignment: CDR1 SGHAT and CDR2 FQNNGV. The CDR3 is made up of 15 amino acids. The CDR3 coding sequence is TGTGCCAGCAGCCCCCGGGCGAGCGGGAGGGAGACCAAGTACTTC. Translated, it gives CASSPRASGRETKYF.

This clonotype was observed a few times. V gene TRBV7-2 combines with J gene TRBJ1-4; D possibly corresponds to TRBD1 (6 bases). V was cut by 5 bases and J by 6 bases, with 19 bases left in between. The CDR3 spans 16 residues. Germline CDR1 and CDR2: SGHTA and FQGNSA. The CDR3 region is CASSPFAAAGDEKLFF. DNA for the CDR3: TGTGCCAGCAGCCCCTTTGCAGCGGCAGGGGATGAAAAACTGTTTTTT.

The chain carries TRBV3-1 and TRBJ2-2; no firm D call. The CDR3 spans 15 residues. With 1 base removed from V and 2 bases from J, the gap between germline ends came to 8 bases. Germline values: CDR1 LGHDT, CDR2 YNNKEL (reference sequence). CDR3 amino acids: CASSQGSVNTGELFF. In DNA form, the CDR3 reads TGTGCCAGCAGCCAAGGTTCCGTTAACACCGGGGAGCTGTTTTTT.

The rearrangement uses TRBV14 and TRBJ2-1; 7 nucleotides line up with TRBD2. The V and J ends lost 4 bases and 1 base, in that order; junction bases with no gene match: 4. CDR1 is SGHDN and CDR2 is FVKESK in the germline V gene. CDR3 size: 15 residues. CDR3 DNA sequence: TGTGCCAGCAGCCGACTAGCCAGTTCCTACAATGAGCAGTTCTTC. It yields the protein CASSRLASSYNEQFF.

This clonotype was counted only a few times. This chain uses TRBV7-2 with TRBJ2-1, with 9 bases identical to TRBD2. Trimming at V came to 3 bases and at J to 8 bases, leaving 8 bases not matched to a gene. The CDR3 spans 15 residues. Germline V gene lookup returns CDR1 SGHTA and CDR2 FQGNSA. In DNA form, the CDR3 reads TGTGCCAGCAGCTTGACTAGCGGCCTGGGGGATGAGCAGTTCTTC. It yields the protein CASSLTSGLGDEQFF. The variable domain in full, completed from reference TRBV7-2 and TRBJ2-1, reads GAGVSQSPSNKVTEKGKDVELRCDPISGHTALYWYRQSLGQGLEFLIYFQGNSAPDKSGLPSDRFSAERTGGSVSTLTIQRTQQEDSAVYLCASSLTSGLGDEQFFGPGTRLTVL.

In its sample, this clonotype was seen many times. CDR3 sequence (DNA): TGTGCCAGCTCACCATCCACCGACACTGAAGCTTTCTTT. It encodes CASSPSTDTEAFF. The chain carries TRBV18 and TRBJ1-1, with D uncertain. Trimming pared 2 bases from V and 3 bases from J, leaving 7 bases between. This CDR3 region has 13 residues. Germline V gives CDR1 KGHSH, CDR2 LQKENI.

The V gene is TRBV7-9, the J gene TRBJ1-4; possibly TRBD1 for D (6 bases). In germline, CDR1 is SEHNR, CDR2 FQNEAQ (reference sequence). The CDR3 has 15 amino acids. Trimming removed 5 bases at V and 0 bases at J, with 10 bases between. CDR3 region: CASSMDSSTNEKLFF. In DNA, the CDR3 is TGTGCCAGCAGCATGGACAGTTCAACTAATGAAAAACTGTTTTTT.

The rearrangement joins TRBV7-2 to TRBJ2-1, with D perhaps matching TRBD1 or TRBD2 (5 bases each). This CDR3 is built from 16 residues. Germline V gene lookup returns CDR1 SGHTA and CDR2 FQGNSA. V lost 2 bases to trimming and J lost 6 bases, with 17 bases between them. The CDR3 spells CASSLYPGASPNEQFF. CDR3 coding DNA: TGTGCCAGCAGCTTATATCCCGGGGCGTCCCCCAATGAGCAGTTCTTC.

The chain links TRBV3-1 to TRBJ2-1; 12 positions match TRBD2. Trimming took 4 bases from V and 7 from J; bases not matched to a gene: 8. The CDR3 sequence is 16 residues long. Germline V gene lookup returns CDR1 LGHDT and CDR2 YNNKEL (reference sequence). CDR3 protein: CASSRKLAGGSNEQFF. The CDR3 DNA sequence: TGTGCCAGCAGCCGCAAACTAGCGGGAGGTAGTAATGAGCAGTTCTTC.

Only a few counts were recorded for this clonotype. V gene TRBV3-1 combines with J gene TRBJ2-1; TRBD2 matches 14 bases. V was clipped by 1 base and J by 10 bases; unmatched bases: 12. Germline CDR1 LGHDT, CDR2 YNNKEL (reference sequence). The CDR3 is 18 residues long. This CDR3 is CASSQVFLTSGRGNEQFF. The CDR3 DNA is TGTGCCAGCAGCCAAGTCTTTTTGACTAGCGGGAGGGGTAACGAGCAGTTCTTC.

This chain links TRBV27 with TRBJ1-5; D not resolved. Germline CDR1 MNHEY, CDR2 SMNVEV (reference sequence). V lost 5 bases, J lost 0 bases, and 8 bases lay in between. The CDR3 is made up of 14 amino acids. The CDR3 bases are TGTGCCAGCAGTAGGGCAAGTAGCAATCAGCCCCAGCATTTT. Amino acid sequence: CASSRASSNQPQHF.

In its sample, this clonotype was seen many times. This chain uses TRBV4-3 with TRBJ2-3, with D unclear. Trimming cost V 1 base and J 3 bases, with 8 bases left between them. This CDR3 is 14 amino acids long. CDR1 LGHNA and CDR2 YSLEER come from the germline V gene. The CDR3 loop is CASSQAVRTDTQYF. The CDR3 DNA reads as TGCGCCAGCAGCCAAGCGGTCCGAACAGATACGCAGTATTTT.

This chain connects TRBV19 to TRBJ1-2; 9 bases are a match to TRBD1. CDR1 and CDR2 (germline): LNHDA, SQIVND (reference sequence). This CDR3 is 13 amino acids long. V lost 3 bases, J lost 7 bases, and 3 bases stayed unmatched. This CDR3 is CASSIGQGLGYTF. For the CDR3, the DNA is TGTGCCAGTAGTATTGGACAGGGGCTTGGCTACACCTTC.

This clonotype was counted a few times. CDR3 residues: CSAWTGGLLTGELFF. CDR3 DNA: TGCAGTGCTTGGACAGGGGGCCTTCTCACCGGGGAGCTGTTTTTT. This chain links TRBV20-1 with TRBJ2-2; TRBD1 aligns across 11 bases. Germline lookup yields CDR1 DFQATT and CDR2 SNEGSKA (reference sequence). V trimming: 5 bases; J trimming: 4 bases; junction bases outside the gene matches: 6. The CDR3 totals 15 residues.

This clonotype was observed a few times. The rearrangement uses TRBV5-1 and TRBJ2-7; 8 bases are a match to TRBD2. This CDR3 is 14 amino acids long. Trimming cost V 5 bases and J 4 bases; bases outside gene matches: 8. CDR1 is SGHRS, CDR2 YFSETQ, per germline. The CDR3 region has the DNA TGCGCCAGCAGGCGATCAGCGGGAGCTTACGAGCAGTACTTC. This sequence encodes CASRRSAGAYEQYF.